The 32 T cell receptor beta chains below all came from one sample that was sequenced in a study of identical twins. TCRdb redid the calling of the 5' RACE reads with MiXCR, one entry per CDR3 protein. Of approximately 600,000 distinct CDR3 sequences in the sample, more than 9% were seen once. These data were also filed under a second study, of yellow fever vaccine responses in identical twins.

Sequenced: PBMCs. The receptors come from a woman in her late teens or twenties in good health.

This clonotype was seen at least ten times. This sequence joins TRBV10-3 and TRBJ1-6; no clear D. The V and J ends lost 0 bases and 6 bases respectively, with 12 bases between them. Germline lookup yields CDR1 ENHRY and CDR2 SYGVKD. The CDR3 is 16 amino acids. The CDR3 coding sequence is TGTGCCATCAGTGAGTCTTCTGGGGAGGGTAATTCACCCCTCCACTTT. It specifies CAISESSGEGNSPLHF.

The chain employs TRBV7-9 and TRBJ2-3; D may be TRBD1 or TRBD2 (5 bases each). Germline loops: CDR1 SEHNR, CDR2 FQNEAQ (reference sequence). This CDR3 spans 16 amino acids. V lost 3 bases and J 2 bases, leaving 15 bases between the germline ends. Here the CDR3 DNA reads TGTGCCAGCAGCTTGTGGGGGATCAGAAACACAGATACGCAGTATTTT. Protein: CASSLWGIRNTDTQYF. The full variable domain, in which reference TRBV7-9 and TRBJ2-3 provide the parts outside the CDR3, is DTGVSQNPRHKITKRGQNVTFRCDPISEHNRLYWYRQTLGQGPEFLTYFQNEAQLEKSRLLSDRFSAERPKGSFSTLEIQRTEQGDSAMYLCASSLWGIRNTDTQYFGPGTRLTVL.

At least ten counts were recorded for this clonotype. The chain links TRBV20-1 to TRBJ2-2; 8 positions match TRBD1. The CDR3 extends over 19 amino acids. The junction had 15 bases not matched to a gene; V was cut back by 3 bases and J by 0 bases. Germline V lookup: CDR1 DFQATT, CDR2 SNEGSKA (reference sequence). CDR3 region: CSARTSPRTGKANTGELFF. CDR3 bases: TGCAGTGCTAGGACCTCTCCTAGGACAGGGAAGGCGAACACCGGGGAGCTGTTTTTT.

This clonotype appeared a few times. V gene TRBV4-1 combines with J gene TRBJ2-5; D might be TRBD2 (6 bases). V was pared by 1 base and J by 5 bases, with 8 bases between. CDR1 and CDR2 (germline): MGHRA, YSYEKL. This CDR3 is 13 amino acids long. CDR3 sequence: CASSQVLAETQYF. CDR3 nucleotide sequence: TGCGCCAGCAGCCAAGTTCTAGCGGAGACCCAGTACTTC.

This clonotype has only a few counts. This chain uses TRBV27 with TRBJ2-3; D not resolved. Looked up from germline, CDR1 is MNHEY and CDR2 is SMNVEV (reference sequence). This CDR3 region has 17 residues. The V gene lost 6 bases and the J gene lost 3 bases, with 22 bases spanning the gap. CDR3: CASRTRLWLGETDTQYF. CDR3 coding DNA: TGTGCCAGCAGGACCCGGCTGTGGTTGGGTGAAACAGATACGCAGTATTTT.

This clonotype has only a few counts. The genes are TRBV7-9 and TRBJ2-5; tentatively, D is TRBD2 (6 bases). The CDR3 totals 16 residues. The V end was cut by 0 bases, the J end by 4 bases, with 15 bases between. CDR1 and CDR2 from the germline V gene are SEHNR and FQNEAQ (reference sequence). The CDR3 sequence: CASSLAPGVLGETQYF. CDR3 bases: TGTGCCAGCAGCTTAGCCCCGGGAGTTCTCGGAGAGACCCAGTACTTC.

This clonotype was seen more than once but under ten times. The V call is TRBV20-1, the J call TRBJ2-5, with 7 bases aligning to TRBD2. V shed 3 bases and J 9 bases; nucleotides not matched to a gene: 10. The CDR3 extends over 13 amino acids. Germline V gene sequence: CDR1 DFQATT, CDR2 SNEGSKA (reference sequence). CDR3 amino acids: CSASWWEGLSQYF. The CDR3 DNA follows: TGCAGTGCTAGCTGGTGGGAGGGGTTGTCCCAGTACTTC.

This clonotype has ten or more counts. The J gene is TRBJ2-3, the V gene TRBV20-1, with 8 bases matching TRBD2. Germline CDR1 DFQATT, CDR2 SNEGSKA (reference sequence). J gave up 6 bases and V 3 bases, and 14 bases lay outside the gene matches. The CDR3 has 16 amino acids. The CDR3 loop reads CSASALADIPRDTQYF. CDR3 DNA sequence: TGCAGTGCTAGTGCACTAGCGGATATCCCCAGGGATACGCAGTATTTT.

The chain joins TRBV3-1 to TRBJ2-7, with D uncertain. CDR1 LGHDT and CDR2 YNNKEL come from the germline V gene (reference sequence). The V end lost 4 bases, the J end lost 5 bases, and 9 bases lay between the germline ends. This CDR3 has 12 amino acids. The CDR3 nucleotides read TGTGCCAGCAGCCCGGCTGGGGACGAGCAGTACTTC. Translation: CASSPAGDEQYF.

This clonotype was recorded a few times. The chain recombines TRBV4-3 with TRBJ1-1, with D perhaps TRBD1 (5 bases). Per the germline V gene, CDR1 is LGHNA and CDR2 is YSLEER. Trimming shortened V by 1 base and J by 7 bases, and 16 bases separated the two germline ends. This CDR3 contains 15 residues. The CDR3 bases are TGCGCCAGCAGCCAAGGGCTGCGGGACGGCTTTGAAGCTTTCTTT. Amino acids: CASSQGLRDGFEAFF.

This clonotype was seen more than once but under ten times. The rearrangement links TRBV20-1 to TRBJ2-5; 9 nucleotides match TRBD1. The V and J ends lost 5 bases and 3 bases, in that order; junction bases with no gene match: 4. The germline V gene has CDR1 DFQATT and CDR2 SNEGSKA (reference sequence). The CDR3 sequence is 13 residues long. The CDR3 sequence is CSAVQGAEETQYF. DNA of the CDR3: TGCAGTGCTGTACAGGGGGCCGAAGAGACCCAGTACTTC.

This clonotype occurred many times. This chain joins TRBV4-3 and TRBJ1-5, with D perhaps TRBD1 (6 bases). This CDR3 spans 15 amino acids. Germline lookup yields CDR1 LGHNA and CDR2 YSLEER. Trimming took off 0 bases at V and 1 base at J, with 7 bases between the two ends. The CDR3 DNA reads TGCGCCAGCAGCCAAGACAGGGGAAGCAATCAGCCCCAGCATTTT. Residues: CASSQDRGSNQPQHF.

The V gene is TRBV5-1, the J gene TRBJ2-7; D is possibly TRBD1 (6 bases). There are 14 residues in the CDR3. The germline V gene encodes CDR1 SGHRS and CDR2 YFSETQ. Between the trimmed V and J ends, which lost 1 base and 6 bases, there was a span of 14 bases. Here the CDR3 reads CASSLWDPRGEQYF. The CDR3 nucleotides are TGCGCCAGCAGCTTGTGGGATCCCAGGGGCGAGCAGTACTTC.

The genes are TRBV28 and TRBJ2-7; weak D call: TRBD2 (6 bases). The CDR3 covers 14 residues. Germline V gene data show CDR1 as MDHEN and CDR2 as SYDVKM. Between the trimmed V and J ends, which lost 6 bases and 5 bases, there was a span of 17 bases. The DNA for the CDR3 is TGTGCCAGCAGCACTGGGGGGAGAACCGACGAGCAGTACTTC. Translating gives CASSTGGRTDEQYF.

This clonotype was counted ten times or more. The chain uses TRBV28 and TRBJ2-7; D may correspond to TRBD1 or TRBD2 (5 bases each). Between the trimmed V and J ends, which lost 3 bases and 3 bases, there was a span of 12 bases. Germline V gene lookup returns CDR1 MDHEN and CDR2 SYDVKM. The CDR3 contains 14 residues. This CDR3 is CASSLFGANYEQYF. CDR3 DNA: TGTGCCAGCAGTTTGTTCGGGGCTAACTACGAGCAGTACTTC.

There are many counts of this clonotype. This sequence joins TRBV9 and TRBJ2-3, with 12 bases matching TRBD2. J lost 2 bases, V lost 3 bases, and 4 bases had no gene match. The CDR3 length is 16 residues. Germline loops: CDR1 SGDLS, CDR2 YYNGEE. For the CDR3, the DNA is TGTGCCAGCAGCGAGGGACTAGCGGGTTTCACAGATACGCAGTATTTT. Translating gives CASSEGLAGFTDTQYF.

In this sample, this clonotype turned up a few times. The chain couples TRBV7-8 to TRBJ2-5; tentative D call: TRBD1 (5 bases). V was pared by 0 bases and J by 4 bases, with 12 bases between. Germline CDR1 and CDR2: SGHVS and FQNEAQ. This CDR3 region has 15 residues. CDR3 nucleotide sequence: TGTGCCAGCAGCTTAGCTCTCATTAGGGGAGAGACCCAGTACTTC. Its protein is CASSLALIRGETQYF.

Comments on this clonotype: Mismatch with germline at one junction end may stem from a read error. The CDR3 loop reads CASSLGDSRHELYF. CDR3 sequence (DNA): TGTGCCAGCAGCTTGGGAGACTCCCGCCACGAGCTGTACTTC. This chain connects TRBV7-2 to TRBJ2-7; D perhaps matches TRBD2 (5 bases). This CDR3 is 14 amino acids long. Germline lookup yields CDR1 SGHTA and CDR2 FQGNSA.

This clonotype was seen many times. The chain couples TRBV12-3 or TRBV12-4 to TRBJ2-1, with TRBD2 matching 7 bases. V lost 7 bases, J lost 4 bases, and 7 bases stayed unmatched. The CDR3 is 14 amino acids. CDR3 DNA sequence: TGTGCCAGCACTACGGGAGGCGCATACAATGAGCAGTTCTTC. Protein product: CASTTGGAYNEQFF.

This sequence joins TRBV30 and TRBJ2-2, with 7 bases fitting TRBD1. CDR3 length: 15 residues. Germline values: CDR1 GTSNPN, CDR2 SVGIG (reference sequence). The trim removed 8 bases at V and 6 bases at J, leaving 15 bases unmatched. CDR3 in DNA: TGTGCCCGAGATATCCGACAAACAGGGGCCGGGGAGCTGTTTTTT. This codes for CARDIRQTGAGELFF.

This clonotype was observed a few times. The V call is TRBV6-1, the J call TRBJ1-5; TRBD1 agrees at 7 bases. V dropped 4 bases and J dropped 3; count of bases not matched to a gene: 6. The CDR3 spans 15 residues. The germline gives CDR1 MNHNS, CDR2 SASEGT. The CDR3 spells CASSGYRGDNQPQHF. The CDR3 nucleotides are TGTGCCAGCAGTGGTTACAGGGGAGACAATCAGCCCCAGCATTTT.

This clonotype was recorded once. The chain is built from TRBV12-5 and TRBJ2-5; maybe TRBD2 (6 bases). The CDR3 consists of 15 residues. Germline V CDR1 and CDR2: LGHNT, FRNRAP. V was shortened by 0 bases and J by 4 bases, with 12 bases between the two germline ends. DNA of the CDR3: TGTGCTAGTGGTTTGGTACTCGGAGGGCGAGAGACCCAGTACTTC. It specifies CASGLVLGGRETQYF. Using reference TRBV12-5 and TRBJ2-5 for the parts outside the CDR3, the full variable domain is DARVTQTPRHKVTEMGQEVTMRCQPILGHNTVFWYRQTMMQGLELLAYFRNRAPLDDSGMPKDRFSAEMPDATLATLKIQPSEPRDSAVYFCASGLVLGGRETQYFGPGTRLLVL.

This clonotype was seen only a few times. This sequence joins TRBV6-1 and TRBJ2-4; 8 bases are a match to TRBD1. The V segment lost 6 bases and the J segment 1 base; nucleotides outside the gene matches: 8. The CDR3 runs to 16 residues. Germline assignment: CDR1 MNHNS and CDR2 SASEGT. Here the CDR3 reads CASRPQGALAKNIQYF. Here the CDR3 DNA reads TGTGCCAGCAGACCCCAGGGGGCCCTGGCCAAAAACATTCAGTACTTC.

This clonotype was seen repeatedly, ten times or more. The CDR3 here is CASSREWGNTEAFF. Written as DNA, the CDR3 is TGCGCCAGCAGCCGGGAGTGGGGGAACACTGAAGCTTTCTTT. The rearrangement joins TRBV5-1 to TRBJ1-1; D ambiguous. This CDR3 has 14 amino acids. V was shortened by 4 bases and J by 1 base, with 11 bases between the two germline ends. Germline-derived CDR1 and CDR2 are SGHRS and YFSETQ. Full variable domain (rest looked up from reference TRBV5-1 and TRBJ1-1): KAGVTQTPRYLIKTRGQQVTLSCSPISGHRSVSWYQQTPGQGLQFLFEYFSETQRNKGNFPGRFSGRQFSNSRSEMNVSTLELGDSALYLCASSREWGNTEAFFGQGTRLTVV.

This clonotype has a count of ten or more. The gene calls are TRBV7-9 and TRBJ1-5; 8 bases align to TRBD1. The V segment lost 5 bases and the J segment 3 bases; nucleotides outside the gene matches: 9. CDR1 is SEHNR, CDR2 FQNEAQ, per germline (reference sequence). The CDR3 loop spans 16 amino acids. CDR3: CASSPGTGLDNQPQHF. In nucleotides, the CDR3 is TGTGCCAGCAGCCCTGGGACAGGTTTAGACAATCAGCCCCAGCATTTT.

This clonotype was found a few times. This sequence joins TRBV27 and TRBJ2-3, with D unresolved. The V gene lost 4 bases and the J gene lost 9 bases, with 8 bases spanning the gap. The CDR3 is 11 amino acids. Germline V CDR1 and CDR2: MNHEY, SMNVEV (reference sequence). CDR3 in amino acids: CASSSGVTQYF. The CDR3 DNA sequence: TGTGCCAGCAGTTCCGGCGTAACGCAGTATTTT.

The chain joins TRBV7-3 to TRBJ2-1, with a tentative D call TRBD2 (7 bases). CDR3 length equals 17 residues. Germline values: CDR1 SGHTA, CDR2 FQGTGA. Trimming removed 1 base at V and 6 bases at J, with 19 bases between. The CDR3 sequence: CASSLIIVGGRVNEQFF. The CDR3 nucleotides read TGTGCCAGCAGCTTAATTATAGTGGGGGGGCGAGTCAATGAGCAGTTCTTC.

This clonotype was found many times. The CDR3, as DNA: TGTGCCAGCAGCGACACAACTAGCGGGAGTACCGTTGCAGATACGCAGTATTTT. Protein sequence: CASSDTTSGSTVADTQYF. The chain recombines TRBV9 with TRBJ2-3; 11 positions match TRBD2. Germline V gene sequence: CDR1 SGDLS, CDR2 YYNGEE. The CDR3 length is 18 residues. The V gene end was trimmed by 3 bases and the J gene end by 4 bases; junction bases not matched to a gene: 13.

The chain couples TRBV9 to TRBJ2-5; unclear D gene. The CDR3 is 13 amino acids. Trimming stripped 0 bases from V and 4 bases from J, with 7 bases between. Per germline, CDR1 SGDLS and CDR2 YYNGEE. The CDR3 DNA reads as TGTGCCAGCAGCGTAGTCACCTCAGAGACCCAGTACTTC. It translates to CASSVVTSETQYF.

The chain links TRBV20-1 to TRBJ2-5, with 14 nucleotides matching TRBD2. Germline loops: CDR1 DFQATT, CDR2 SNEGSKA (reference sequence). Unmatched junction bases numbered 12, after V lost 1 base and J lost 5 bases. The CDR3 length is 18 residues. CDR3: CSARANLGLAGGSETQYF. Here the CDR3 DNA reads TGCAGTGCTAGAGCCAACCTAGGACTAGCGGGGGGCTCGGAGACCCAGTACTTC.

A few counts support this clonotype. The rearrangement links TRBV3-1 to TRBJ2-1, with D unclear. The CDR3 spans 14 residues. V lost 1 base to trimming and J lost 8 bases, with 12 bases between them. Germline CDR1 LGHDT, CDR2 YNNKEL (reference sequence). Here the CDR3 DNA reads TGTGCCAGCAGCCAAGGTGGCAGACCCTATGAGCAGTTCTTC. Protein: CASSQGGRPYEQFF.

This chain connects TRBV30 to TRBJ1-6; no clear D gene. With 5 bases removed from V and 7 bases from J, the gap between germline ends came to 12 bases. Germline CDR1 and CDR2: GTSNPN and SVGIG (reference sequence). The CDR3 runs to 13 residues. The CDR3 reads CAWGLEGNSPLHF. For the CDR3, the DNA is TGTGCCTGGGGTTTGGAAGGGAATTCACCCCTCCACTTT.